One sample yielded the 14 T cell receptor beta chains listed below, sequenced in a study of blood T cell repertoires in COVID-19. Only in-frame clones appear in the TCRdb table, and some are missing; sequencing was by immunoSEQ multiplex PCR. The sample includes around 250,000 clones, about four fifths of them seen just once. Sequenced sample: peripheral blood. The receptors derive from a man under 40 who had recovered from COVID-19.

The CDR3: CASSVHYEQYF. The CDR3 region has the DNA TGTGCCAGCAGTGTCCACTACGAGCAGTACTTC. The gene calls are TRBV2 and TRBJ2-7; D gene ambiguous. The CDR3 loop spans 11 amino acids. V dropped 4 bases and J dropped 3 bases, with 4 bases sitting between them. Germline lookup yields CDR1 SNHLY and CDR2 FYNNEI.

This chain joins TRBV5-1 and TRBJ1-2; unclear D gene. Germline assignment: CDR1 SGHRS and CDR2 YFSETQ. The V and J ends lost 0 bases and 5 bases respectively, with 8 bases between them. CDR3 length: 13 amino acids. The CDR3 nucleotides are TGCGCCAGCAGCTTGGCGCCAGATTATGGCTACACCTTC. This sequence encodes CASSLAPDYGYTF. Full variable domain (outside the CDR3, taken from reference TRBV5-1 and TRBJ1-2): KAGVTQTPRYLIKTRGQQVTLSCSPISGHRSVSWYQQTPGQGLQFLFEYFSETQRNKGNFPGRFSGRQFSNSRSEMNVSTLELGDSALYLCASSLAPDYGYTFGSGTRLTVV.

The V gene is TRBV9, the J gene TRBJ1-1, with 8 bases matching TRBD1. J gave up 1 base and V 3 bases, and 20 bases lay outside the gene matches. Per the germline V gene, CDR1 is SGDLS and CDR2 is YYNGEE. The CDR3 has 20 residues. The chain's CDR3 is CASSAGGRALIPISNTEAFF. The CDR3 nucleotides read TGTGCCAGCAGCGCAGGGGGCCGGGCGCTTATACCCATCTCGAACACTGAAGCTTTCTTT.

V usage is TRBV19 and J usage is TRBJ1-2, with D perhaps TRBD1 (5 bases). V lost 6 bases and J 7 bases, leaving 18 bases between the germline ends. This CDR3 is built from 14 residues. CDR1 and CDR2 from the germline V gene are LNHDA and SQIVND (reference sequence). CDR3 sequence (DNA): TGTGCCAGTAGACCCTCGGCCGGGAGGGGTGGCTACACCTTC. This codes for CASRPSAGRGGYTF.

The rearrangement uses TRBV29-1 and TRBJ2-7; 8 positions match TRBD1. The CDR3 covers 14 residues. The V gene's germline CDR1 is SQVTM and CDR2 ANQGSEA. The ends lost 8 bases at V and 2 bases at J; junction bases unmatched: 11. As DNA, the CDR3 is TGCAGCCCCTCGGCAGGGGGCTGTCCCTACGAGCAGTACGTC. It codes for CSPSAGGCPYEQYV.

The chain combines TRBV2 with TRBJ1-2, with D maybe TRBD1 (6 bases). Trimming left V 0 bases short and J 7 bases short, with 15 bases between. From germline, CDR1 is SNHLY and CDR2 FYNNEI. The CDR3 runs 15 residues. As DNA, the CDR3 is TGTGCCAGCAGTGAAGCGCTCAGGGGCCTGGGTGGCTACACCTTC. Translation gives CASSEALRGLGGYTF. The variable domain in full, with the rest retrieved from reference TRBV2 and TRBJ1-2, is EPEVTQTPSHQVTQMGQEVILRCVPISNHLYFYWYRQILGQKVEFLVSFYNNEISEKSEIFDDQFSVERPDGSNFTLKIRSTKLEDSAMYFCASSEALRGLGGYTFGSGTRLTVV.

This rearrangement joins TRBV12-5 to TRBJ1-3, with TRBD1 as a possible D gene (5 bases). The CDR3 loop spans 12 amino acids. Germline loops: CDR1 LGHNT, CDR2 FRNRAP. Between the trimmed V and J ends, which lost 2 bases and 14 bases, there was a span of 13 bases. The CDR3 spells CASGLTGLGLYF. CDR3 bases: TGTGCTAGTGGTTTGACAGGTCTGGGCCTATATTTT.

As to this clone: This same CDR3 is encoded by further DNA sequences in the sample. The chain employs TRBV19 and TRBJ1-4, with 7 bases identical to TRBD1. The V segment lost 7 bases and the J segment 6 bases; nucleotides outside the gene matches: 2. CDR1 LNHDA and CDR2 SQIVND come from the germline V gene (reference sequence). The length of the CDR3 is 12 residues. CDR3 loop: CASNDRDEKLFF. DNA for the CDR3: TGTGCCAGTAATGACAGGGATGAAAAACTGTTTTTT.

This chain connects TRBV28 to TRBJ1-1; D remains ambiguous. V was pared by 6 bases and J by 0 bases, with 11 bases between. Germline CDR1 and CDR2: MDHEN and SYDVKM. This CDR3 is built from 14 residues. DNA for the CDR3: TGTGCCAGCAGACCCACAGATTTGAACACTGAAGCTTTCTTT. This translates into CASRPTDLNTEAFF.

V and J are TRBV28 and TRBJ1-2; TRBD1 might be the D (6 bases). Germline CDR1 MDHEN, CDR2 SYDVKM. This CDR3 has 16 amino acids. Trimming shortened V by 4 bases and J by 4 bases, and 19 bases separated the two germline ends. This CDR3 reads CASSSPPKQGSYGYTF. The CDR3 nucleotides are TGTGCCAGCAGTTCCCCTCCAAAACAGGGAAGCTATGGCTACACCTTC.

The chain employs TRBV5-6 and TRBJ1-1; D possibly corresponds to TRBD1 (6 bases). V gave up 0 bases and J gave up 3 bases, with 9 bases separating them. Germline CDR1 reads SGHDT; CDR2 reads YYEEEE. CDR3 length equals 14 residues. Here the CDR3 DNA reads TGTGCCAGCAGCTTGGAACAGGGAGACACTGAAGCTTTCTTT. Protein: CASSLEQGDTEAFF.

The rearrangement joins TRBV5-1 to TRBJ1-1; TRBD1 aligns across 10 bases. Germline V gene sequence: CDR1 SGHRS, CDR2 YFSETQ. Trimming at V came to 1 base and at J to 2 bases, leaving 5 bases not matched to a gene. This CDR3 has 16 residues. The CDR3 sequence: CASSLIWDRGNTEAFF. CDR3 bases: TGCGCCAGCAGCTTGATATGGGACAGGGGTAACACTGAAGCTTTCTTT.

V is TRBV28 and J is TRBJ2-1; perhaps TRBD1 as D (6 bases). Germline assignment: CDR1 MDHEN and CDR2 SYDVKM. V was pared by 2 bases and J by 9 bases, with 11 bases between. The CDR3 sequence is 13 residues long. In DNA form, the CDR3 reads TGTGCCAGCAGTTTAGTATTAGGGGGTGAGCAGTTCTTC. Translation: CASSLVLGGEQFF.

The chain uses TRBV21-1 and TRBJ1-1; the table's TRBD1 call for D was not verified on the DNA. TRBV21-1 is reported as a pseudogene. CDR3 size: 14 residues. CDR3 loop: CASSKAQVNTEAFF. CDR3 DNA: TGTGCCAGCAGCAAAGCGCAGGTAAACACTGAAGCTTTCTTT.